The next 32 T cell receptor beta chains were all read from a single sample in a study of T cell changes during pregnancy in multiple sclerosis. TCRdb keeps only in-frame clones here, not all; method: immunoSEQ multiplex PCR. The sample consists of tens of thousands of clones, about 89% of them appearing once. The sequencing used peripheral blood, collected in the first trimester of pregnancy. The origin of the receptors is a female donor with multiple sclerosis, enrolled in a pregnancy study.

This chain links TRBV12-5 with TRBJ2-3; 9 bases agree with TRBD2. V was pared by 0 bases and J by 2 bases, with 6 bases of the junction left unmatched. Germline loops: CDR1 LGHNT, CDR2 FRNRAP. The CDR3 has 17 amino acids. The CDR3 loop is CASGLVLGTSYTDTQYF. DNA for the CDR3: TGTGCTAGTGGTTTGGTACTCGGGACTAGCTACACAGATACGCAGTATTTT. The whole variable domain, filled in from reference TRBV12-5 and TRBJ2-3, reads DARVTQTPRHKVTEMGQEVTMRCQPILGHNTVFWYRQTMMQGLELLAYFRNRAPLDDSGMPKDRFSAEMPDATLATLKIQPSEPRDSAVYFCASGLVLGTSYTDTQYFGPGTRLTVL.

As DNA, the CDR3 is TGTGCCAGCAGGATAACAGGGCGATTTAGCACTGAAGCTTTCTTT. Translated, it gives CASRITGRFSTEAFF. The V call is TRBV7-9, the J call TRBJ1-1; TRBD1 is a possible D gene (6 bases). In germline, CDR1 is SEHNR, CDR2 FQNEAQ (reference sequence). The CDR3 is 15 residues long. V lost 6 bases and J lost 4, with 18 bases in between.

The gene calls are TRBV11-3 and TRBJ2-7, with 10 bases lining up with TRBD1. There are 16 residues in the CDR3. The junction had 9 bases not matched to a gene; V was cut back by 5 bases and J by 2 bases. Germline values: CDR1 SGHNT, CDR2 YENEEA. The CDR3 bases are TGTGCCAGCAGCCCCGTAGGGACAGGGGCCGCCTACGAGCAGTACTTC. Its translation: CASSPVGTGAAYEQYF.

The chain carries TRBV7-9 and TRBJ2-2; possibly TRBD2 for D (5 bases). Trimming removed 2 bases at V and 7 bases at J, with 11 bases between. This CDR3 is built from 14 residues. CDR1 is SEHNR and CDR2 is FQNEAQ in the germline V gene (reference sequence). As DNA, the CDR3 is TGTGCCAGCAGCTTACTGACGGCGGGCGGGGAGCTGTTTTTT. Translation gives CASSLLTAGGELFF.

The table lists this clone with a count of one. The gene calls are TRBV27 and TRBJ2-7, with 12 positions matching TRBD2. The CDR3 is 17 amino acids. Germline V gene lookup returns CDR1 MNHEY and CDR2 SMNVEV (reference sequence). With 0 bases clipped from V and 2 bases from J, the junction kept 5 bases outside the gene matches. This chain's CDR3 is CASSLSASGRGTYEQYF. The CDR3 DNA sequence: TGTGCCAGCAGTTTATCGGCTAGCGGGAGGGGTACCTACGAGCAGTACTTC.

The chain has TRBV6-4 and TRBJ2-1, with 13 bases aligning to TRBD2. This CDR3 comprises 15 residues. V lost 2 bases to trimming and J lost 8 bases; unmatched junction nucleotides: 3. The germline V gene encodes CDR1 MRHNA and CDR2 SNTAGT. CDR3: CASSDRTSGSDEQFF. As DNA, the CDR3 is TGTGCCAGCAGTGACCGGACTAGCGGGAGCGATGAGCAGTTCTTC.

V is TRBV6-5 and J is TRBJ1-1, with 9 bases identical to TRBD1. Looked up from germline, CDR1 is MNHEY and CDR2 is SVGAGI. CDR3 length equals 13 residues. The ends lost 6 bases at V and 6 bases at J; junction bases unmatched: 5. CDR3 nucleotides: TGTGCCAGCAGAAGGACAGGGGTTGCTGAAGCTTTCTTT. Amino acid sequence: CASRRTGVAEAFF.

In DNA form, the CDR3 reads TGTGCCAGTAGTGCCGCCGGGACTAGCTATGAGCAGTTCTTC. This translates into CASSAAGTSYEQFF. The chain is built from TRBV19 and TRBJ2-1; 9 positions match TRBD2. The V and J ends lost 5 bases and 8 bases, in that order; junction bases with no gene match: 7. Per germline, CDR1 LNHDA and CDR2 SQIVND (reference sequence). CDR3 length: 14 amino acids. The full variable domain, its missing parts supplied by reference TRBV19 and TRBJ2-1, is DGGITQSPKYLFRKEGQNVTLSCEQNLNHDAMYWYRQDPGQGLRLIYYSQIVNDFQKGDIAEGYSVSREKKESFPLTVTSAQKNPTAFYLCASSAAGTSYEQFFGPGTRLTVL.

The chain links TRBV29-1 to TRBJ1-3; D is unclear. CDR3 size: 14 residues. Trimming removed 5 bases at V and 0 bases at J, with 11 bases between. Germline CDR1 and CDR2: SQVTM and ANQGSEA. CDR3 region: CSVLQASSGNTIYF. CDR3 sequence (DNA): TGCAGCGTTTTACAAGCGAGCTCTGGAAACACCATATATTTT.

The V call is TRBV9, the J call TRBJ2-2; the D gene is possibly TRBD1 (5 bases). Between the trimmed V and J ends, which lost 0 bases and 5 bases, there was a span of 8 bases. The CDR3 runs to 14 residues. CDR1 SGDLS and CDR2 YYNGEE come from the germline V gene. The CDR3 DNA reads TGTGCCAGCAGCGTAGAGGGGCAAACCGGGGAGCTGTTTTTT. Its protein is CASSVEGQTGELFF.

The rearrangement links TRBV4-1 to TRBJ2-2; TRBD2 matches 9 bases. CDR3 length: 16 amino acids. Germline V gives CDR1 MGHRA, CDR2 YSYEKL. The V and J ends lost 4 bases and 6 bases, in that order; junction bases with no gene match: 9. CDR3 loop: CASSPIAGASPGELFF. The CDR3 DNA is TGCGCCAGCAGCCCCATAGCGGGAGCATCCCCCGGGGAGCTGTTTTTT.

The rearrangement links TRBV13 to TRBJ2-5; 11 nucleotides align to TRBD2. This CDR3 region has 15 residues. The trim removed 5 bases at V and 4 bases at J, leaving 6 bases unmatched. The germline CDR1 and CDR2 sequences are PRHDT and FYEKMQ (reference sequence). The CDR3 coding sequence is TGTGCCAGCAGCCAACTAGCGGGAGTTGGAGAGACCCAGTACTTC. Its translation: CASSQLAGVGETQYF.

This rearrangement joins TRBV7-8 to TRBJ2-3; TRBD2 might be the D (6 bases). CDR1 is SGHVS and CDR2 is FQNEAQ in the germline V gene. The CDR3 is made up of 17 amino acids. V was shortened by 0 bases and J by 2 bases, with 15 bases between the two germline ends. The CDR3 reads CASSLAHGGAPTDTQYF. The DNA of the CDR3 is TGTGCCAGCAGCTTAGCCCACGGGGGAGCCCCCACAGATACGCAGTATTTT.

The V and J genes are TRBV29-1 and TRBJ2-1, with TRBD2 matching over 13 bases. V was pared by 4 bases and J by 9 bases, with 6 bases of the junction left unmatched. Germline CDR1 is SQVTM and CDR2 is ANQGSEA. This CDR3 comprises 14 residues. The CDR3 spells CSVASRLAGGEQFF. The CDR3 DNA sequence: TGCAGCGTTGCATCAAGACTAGCGGGAGGTGAGCAGTTCTTC.

The chain carries TRBV9 and TRBJ2-1, with D perhaps matching TRBD2 (6 bases). Germline V gives CDR1 SGDLS, CDR2 YYNGEE. V dropped 4 bases and J dropped 2 bases, with 13 bases sitting between them. CDR3 size: 15 residues. The CDR3 nucleotides are TGTGCCAGCAGCCCAGACGGGGGAGCCTACAATGAGCAGTTCTTC. Its protein is CASSPDGGAYNEQFF. The whole variable domain, filled in from reference TRBV9 and TRBJ2-1, reads DSGVTQTPKHLITATGQRVTLRCSPRSGDLSVYWYQQSLDQGLQFLIQYYNGEERAKGNILERFSAQQFPDLHSELNLSSLELGDSALYFCASSPDGGAYNEQFFGPGTRLTVL.

V usage is TRBV11-3 and J usage is TRBJ1-2, with TRBD1 as a possible D gene (5 bases). Trimming stripped 0 bases from V and 4 bases from J, with 12 bases between. The CDR3 has 15 residues. Germline V gives CDR1 SGHNT, CDR2 YENEEA. CDR3 sequence reads: CASSLDGANGYGYTF. Here the CDR3 DNA reads TGTGCCAGCAGCTTAGATGGGGCGAACGGCTATGGCTACACCTTC.

V usage is TRBV6-5 and J usage is TRBJ1-2, with TRBD1 matching 7 bases. V gave up 5 bases and J gave up 0 bases; unmatched junction bases: 6. Germline CDR1 MNHEY, CDR2 SVGAGI. This CDR3 is 15 amino acids long. The CDR3 DNA sequence: TGTGCCAGCAGTGTTCTCGGACAGGCTAACTATGGCTACACCTTC. The encoded protein is CASSVLGQANYGYTF.

The chain has TRBV27 and TRBJ1-2; possibly TRBD1 for D (5 bases). CDR3 length equals 13 residues. Germline CDR1 reads MNHEY; CDR2 reads SMNVEV (reference sequence). Trimming shortened V by 3 bases and J by 9 bases, and 14 bases separated the two germline ends. In DNA, the CDR3 is TGTGCCAGCAGTTTGGGAGGGGCGCGGAGCTACACCTTC. It translates to CASSLGGARSYTF.

The chain is built from TRBV14 and TRBJ1-6; D call uncertain. CDR3 length equals 13 residues. V lost 1 base and J 9 bases, leaving 7 bases between the germline ends. Germline-derived CDR1 and CDR2 are SGHDN and FVKESK. Here the CDR3 reads CASSQVGGSPLHF. The CDR3 DNA reads as TGTGCCAGCAGCCAAGTCGGCGGTTCACCCCTCCACTTT.

The rearrangement joins TRBV6-5 to TRBJ2-5; 7 nucleotides align to TRBD1. The CDR3 is 16 residues long. Trimming cost V 2 bases and J 2 bases; bases outside gene matches: 8. CDR1 and CDR2 (germline): MNHEY, SVGAGI. DNA for the CDR3: TGTGCCAGCAGTTACAAGGGACAGAAAGGACAAGAGACCCAGTACTTC. Residues: CASSYKGQKGQETQYF.

The chain has TRBV10-1 and TRBJ2-5; TRBD2 matches at 9 bases. V shed 4 bases, J shed 3 bases, and the junction held 24 bases outside the gene matches. CDR3 size: 21 residues. Germline-derived CDR1 and CDR2 are WNHNN and SYGVQD (reference sequence). CDR3 DNA sequence: TGCGCCAGCAGTGTCTCTTCGCGGCAGCAAAGGGCTAGCGGGAAGAAAGAGACCCAGTACTTC. Its translation is CASSVSSRQQRASGKKETQYF.

The rearrangement links TRBV7-9 to TRBJ2-7; 10 bases fit TRBD2. The CDR3 covers 15 residues. Trimming took 1 base from V and 5 from J; bases not matched to a gene: 5. Per germline, CDR1 SEHNR and CDR2 FQNEAQ (reference sequence). The CDR3 sequence: CASSLVLAGNDEQYF. The CDR3 DNA is TGTGCCAGCAGCTTAGTACTAGCGGGAAACGACGAGCAGTACTTC.

The chain has TRBV2 and TRBJ2-2; 7 positions match TRBD2. Germline-derived CDR1 and CDR2 are SNHLY and FYNNEI. The CDR3 contains 16 residues. V lost 3 bases, J lost 1 base, and 5 bases stayed unmatched. The CDR3 loop is CASSDPAGWNTGELFF. Here the CDR3 DNA reads TGTGCCAGCAGTGATCCAGCGGGATGGAACACCGGGGAGCTGTTTTTT. Variable domain in full (rest from reference TRBV2 and TRBJ2-2): EPEVTQTPSHQVTQMGQEVILRCVPISNHLYFYWYRQILGQKVEFLVSFYNNEISEKSEIFDDQFSVERPDGSNFTLKIRSTKLEDSAMYFCASSDPAGWNTGELFFGEGSRLTVL.

This chain connects TRBV10-3 to TRBJ2-5; D perhaps matches TRBD2 (6 bases). V gave up 1 base and J gave up 0 bases, with 15 bases separating them. Per germline, CDR1 ENHRY and CDR2 SYGVKD. The CDR3 has 17 residues. CDR3 sequence reads: CAISEFNLAQYQETQYF. The DNA for the CDR3 is TGTGCCATCAGTGAGTTCAATCTAGCGCAGTACCAAGAGACCCAGTACTTC.

CDR3 loop: CASSLAGQPNTEAFF. DNA of the CDR3: TGTGCCAGCAGCTTAGCGGGACAGCCAAACACTGAAGCTTTCTTT. V gene TRBV7-9 combines with J gene TRBJ1-1; 7 bases map to TRBD1. Germline V gene data show CDR1 as SEHNR and CDR2 as FQNEAQ (reference sequence). V trimming: 0 bases; J trimming: 2 bases; junction bases outside the gene matches: 3. The CDR3 is 15 residues long. Supplemented by reference TRBV7-9 and TRBJ1-1, the full variable domain reads DTGVSQNPRHKITKRGQNVTFRCDPISEHNRLYWYRQTLGQGPEFLTYFQNEAQLEKSRLLSDRFSAERPKGSFSTLEIQRTEQGDSAMYLCASSLAGQPNTEAFFGQGTRLTVV.

This clone was seen a single time. This chain connects TRBV9 to TRBJ2-7; TRBD1 matches at 10 bases. V dropped 3 bases and J dropped 5; count of bases not matched to a gene: 5. CDR3 length: 14 residues. Germline CDR1 SGDLS, CDR2 YYNGEE. CDR3 sequence (DNA): TGTGCCAGCAGCGCAACCGGGACAGGGGACGAGCAGTACTTC. Translation gives CASSATGTGDEQYF.

V is TRBV19 and J is TRBJ1-1; the D gene is possibly TRBD1 (5 bases). The V end lost 3 bases, the J end lost 4 bases, and 9 bases lay between the germline ends. CDR1 is LNHDA, CDR2 SQIVND, per germline (reference sequence). This CDR3 region has 13 residues. The CDR3 DNA sequence: TGTGCCAGTAGTATGGTGGGGGGCACTGAAGCTTTCTTT. It codes for CASSMVGGTEAFF.

The rearrangement links TRBV5-5 to TRBJ2-7; TRBD1 matches at 11 bases. Looked up from germline, CDR1 is SGHKS and CDR2 is YYEKEE (reference sequence). The CDR3 covers 15 residues. Germline trimming cut 4 bases from V and 6 bases from J; bases unmatched to any gene: 9. CDR3 amino acids: CASSTRTGGAFEQYF. DNA of the CDR3: TGTGCCAGCAGCACGAGGACAGGGGGCGCGTTCGAGCAGTACTTC.

This rearrangement joins TRBV27 to TRBJ1-6; no firm D call. Germline CDR1 MNHEY, CDR2 SMNVEV (reference sequence). The CDR3 sequence is 16 residues long. The ends were cut back, 3 bases at V and 0 bases at J, with 9 bases in the middle. CDR3 sequence: CASSFLWSSYNSPLHF. DNA of the CDR3: TGTGCCAGCAGTTTTCTTTGGAGCTCCTATAATTCACCCCTCCACTTT.

This clone showed up just once. The chain links TRBV11-2 to TRBJ1-1; D possibly corresponds to TRBD1 (6 bases). Trimming pared 3 bases from V and 0 bases from J, leaving 14 bases between. The CDR3 is 16 residues long. Germline V lookup: CDR1 SGHAT, CDR2 FQNNGV. CDR3: CASSLMGQIMNTEAFF. For the CDR3, the DNA is TGTGCCAGCAGCTTGATGGGACAAATTATGAACACTGAAGCTTTCTTT.

The gene calls are TRBV6-5 and TRBJ1-2; 9 bases align to TRBD1. V shed 4 bases and J 6 bases; nucleotides not matched to a gene: 3. In germline, CDR1 is MNHEY, CDR2 SVGAGI. CDR3 size: 13 residues. CDR3 sequence: CASSSQGADGYTF. In DNA form, the CDR3 reads TGTGCCAGCAGTTCACAGGGGGCAGATGGCTACACCTTC.

The chain employs TRBV25-1 and TRBJ2-5, with D unclear. CDR1 is MGHDK, CDR2 SYGVNS, per germline. Trimming took 2 bases from V and 5 from J, leaving 12 bases between them. The CDR3 consists of 14 residues. CDR3 DNA: TGTGCCAGCAGTGAACTCGGAGTCGGGGAGACCCAGTACTTC. It specifies CASSELGVGETQYF.